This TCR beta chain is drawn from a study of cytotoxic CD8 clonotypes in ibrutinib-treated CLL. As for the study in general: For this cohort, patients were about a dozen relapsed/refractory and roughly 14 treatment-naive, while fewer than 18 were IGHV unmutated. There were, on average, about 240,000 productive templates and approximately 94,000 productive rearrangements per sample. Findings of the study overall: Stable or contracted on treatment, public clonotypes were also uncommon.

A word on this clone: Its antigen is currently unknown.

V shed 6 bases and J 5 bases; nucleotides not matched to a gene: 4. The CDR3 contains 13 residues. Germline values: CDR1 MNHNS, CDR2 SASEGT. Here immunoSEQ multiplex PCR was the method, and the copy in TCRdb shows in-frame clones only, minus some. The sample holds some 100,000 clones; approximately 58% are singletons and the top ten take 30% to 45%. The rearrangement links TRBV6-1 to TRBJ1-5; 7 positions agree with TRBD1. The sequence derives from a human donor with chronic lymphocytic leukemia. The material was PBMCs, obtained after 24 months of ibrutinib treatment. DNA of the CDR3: TGTGCCAGCAGACTAACAGGGGATCAGCCCCAGCATTTT. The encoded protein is CASRLTGDQPQHF.